A selection of T cell receptor beta chains follows, all from one sample in a study of T cells in Graves' hyperthyroidism and ophthalmopathy. One entry per CDR3 protein results from TCRdb running MiXCR on the multiplex PCR reads. The table lists some 600,000 distinct CDR3 sequences, roughly 14% of them singletons, with almost 6% in the top ten. The sequenced sample was blood. The receptors shown here come from a woman younger than 45 with Graves' hyperthyroidism that later progressed to Graves' ophthalmopathy. CDR3s include the opening cysteine and the closing phenylalanine or tryptophan. The D gene is left open where the match is weak. Expanded clones are given a class, and other clones once, few, many or no size at all.

>TRBD2|TRBV24-1|TRBJ2-3|many
TGTGCCACCAGTGATCTAGCGGGAGTTGGGGCAGATACGCAGTATTTT
CATSDLAGVGADTQYF
>TRBD2|TRBV7-2|TRBJ2-3|many
TGTGCCAGCAGCTTCGGCTTTGCGGGGGGAGATACGCAGTATTTT
CASSFGFAGGDTQYF
>NA|TRBV3-1|TRBJ2-1|many
TGTGCCAGCAGCCAAGACGAGAGCTCCTACAATGAGCAGTTCTTC
CASSQDESSYNEQFF
>TRBD1|TRBV19|TRBJ1-1|many
TGTGCCAGTAGTATGACAGGGGTGGGCACTGAAGCTTTCTTT
CASSMTGVGTEAFF
>TRBD2|TRBV18|TRBJ2-3|many
TGTGCCAGCTCACCACAAGAAGTAGCGGGGTTCACAGATACGCAGTATTTT
CASSPQEVAGFTDTQYF
>NA|TRBV12-3/TRBV12-4|TRBJ2-1|many
TGTGCCAGCAGGGCGTTAGGTAGAGCCTCCTACAATGAGCAGTTCTTC
CASRALGRASYNEQFF
>NA|TRBV3-1|TRBJ2-7|few
TGTGCCAGCAGCTTCCGGGGGATTAGCTCCTACGAGCAGTACTTC
CASSFRGISSYEQYF
>NA|TRBV3-1|TRBJ1-5|many
TGTGCCAGCAGCCAAGGGGGTGGCAATCAGCCCCAGCATTTT
CASSQGGGNQPQHF
>NA|TRBV30|TRBJ2-3|many
TGTGCCTGGACCCCCTCCGCTAACACAGATACGCAGTATTTT
CAWTPSANTDTQYF
>NA|TRBV3-1|TRBJ1-4|many
TGTGCCAGCAGCCAAGGGACTACTATCGGAGAAAAACTGTTTTTT
CASSQGTTIGEKLFF
>NA|TRBV7-3|TRBJ1-6|few
TGTGCCAGCAGCGTATCTACCACCCCTCCCCTCCACTTT
CASSVSTTPPLHF
>NA|TRBV7-9|TRBJ2-2|few
TGTGCCAGCAGCCTCCCCAGGGGCCATACCGGGGAGCTGTTTTTT
CASSLPRGHTGELFF
>TRBD1|TRBV11-3|TRBJ1-1|many
TGTGCCAGCAGCTTATCAATCTGGACAGGGCAGAGTGAAGCTTTCTTT
CASSLSIWTGQSEAFF
>TRBD1|TRBV9|TRBJ1-1|NA
TGTGCCAGCAGCGTAGCGGACAGGGCCATGAACACTGAAGCTTTCTTT
CASSVADRAMNTEAFF
>NA|TRBV12-3/TRBV12-4|TRBJ1-5|many
TGTGCCAGCAGTGCCGGACTGTTCAATCAGCCCCAGCATTTT
CASSAGLFNQPQHF
>TRBD1|TRBV19|TRBJ1-1|NA
TGTGCCAGTAGTGACCGGGACAGGGGGCGCGACACTGAAGCTTTCTTT
CASSDRDRGRDTEAFF
>NA|TRBV3-1|TRBJ2-5|many
TGTGCCAGCAGCCATACCGAAGAGACCCAGTACTTC
CASSHTEETQYF
>TRBD1|TRBV29-1|TRBJ1-1|NA
TGCAGCGTTGAAGATTGGGGACAGGGGTTCAAGAACACTGAAGCTTTCTTT
CSVEDWGQGFKNTEAFF
>NA|TRBV20-1|TRBJ1-1|NA
TGCAGTGCTATGGGATACACTGAAGCTTTCTTT
CSAMGYTEAFF
>TRBD1|TRBV12-3/TRBV12-4|TRBJ2-7|many
TGTGCCAGCAGTCTTGGACAGGCCGAACTCTCCTACGAGCAGTACTTC
CASSLGQAELSYEQYF
>TRBD1|TRBV27|TRBJ1-5|many
TGTGCCAGCAGTTCATCCGGGACAGGGGCGGGTCAGCCCCAGCATTTT
CASSSSGTGAGQPQHF
>TRBD2|TRBV30|TRBJ2-3|many
TGTGCCTGGAGTTCGAGACTAGCGGGATTCACAGATACGCAGTATTTT
CAWSSRLAGFTDTQYF
>NA|TRBV5-1|TRBJ1-1|many
TGCGCCACCAAAATAGGGCCGGGGGAGAAGACTGAAGCTTTCTTT
CATKIGPGEKTEAFF
>NA|TRBV20-1|TRBJ1-4|many
TGCAGTGCTAGAGTGTCGCAGGGGATCTCAACTAATGAAAAACTGTTTTTT
CSARVSQGISTNEKLFF
>TRBD1|TRBV19|TRBJ1-6|many
TGTGCCAGTAGCAGGGGACAGGGTGCCGCTGAGGCCCTCCACTTT
CASSRGQGAAEALHF
>NA|TRBV20-1|TRBJ2-1|NA
TGCAGTGCTAGTGGTGCGGGGCACTACAATGAGCAGTTCTTC
CSASGAGHYNEQFF
>NA|TRBV18|TRBJ1-1|many
TGTGCCAGCTCACAGGGAGGCTCCACTGAAGCTTTCTTT
CASSQGGSTEAFF
>TRBD2|TRBV7-2|TRBJ2-5|NA
TGTGCCAGCAGCTTAGCGGGACTAGCGGGAGGGCAAGAGACCCAGTACTTC
CASSLAGLAGGQETQYF
>NA|TRBV19|TRBJ1-6|NA
TGTGCCAGTCGAGGGTGGACTGATTCACCCCTCCACTTT
CASRGWTDSPLHF
>NA|TRBV5-1|TRBJ2-1|few
TGCGCCAGCAGCCCCCGTCCAAGGTTAGAGGTAGGGTACAATGAGCAGTTCTTC
CASSPRPRLEVGYNEQFF
>NA|TRBV25-1|TRBJ2-7|NA
TGTGCCAGCAGTGACTGGCGGAAGTCCTACGAGCAGTACTTC
CASSDWRKSYEQYF
>NA|TRBV30|TRBJ1-1|NA
TGTGCCTGGAGTACGGGGGGGAGCGCTGAAGCTTTCTTT
CAWSTGGSAEAFF
>NA|TRBV6-1|TRBJ2-5|many
TGTGCCAGCACTCTCCAAGAGACCCAGTACTTC
CASTLQETQYF
>NA|TRBV28|TRBJ1-5|many
TGTGCCAGCACCCAGCTAGGTCAGCCCCAGCATTTT
CASTQLGQPQHF
>NA|TRBV7-2|TRBJ2-5|few
TGTGCCAGCACCCAGACTGGGGGCTGGGAGACCCAGTACTTC
CASTQTGGWETQYF
>NA|TRBV7-2|TRBJ1-5|few
TGTGCCAGCAGCCCGACTATATATAGCAATCAGCCCCAGCATTTT
CASSPTIYSNQPQHF
>NA|TRBV20-1|TRBJ2-5|many
TGCAGTGCTAGAGAGTTCTCGGACTACCAGTACTTC
CSAREFSDYQYF